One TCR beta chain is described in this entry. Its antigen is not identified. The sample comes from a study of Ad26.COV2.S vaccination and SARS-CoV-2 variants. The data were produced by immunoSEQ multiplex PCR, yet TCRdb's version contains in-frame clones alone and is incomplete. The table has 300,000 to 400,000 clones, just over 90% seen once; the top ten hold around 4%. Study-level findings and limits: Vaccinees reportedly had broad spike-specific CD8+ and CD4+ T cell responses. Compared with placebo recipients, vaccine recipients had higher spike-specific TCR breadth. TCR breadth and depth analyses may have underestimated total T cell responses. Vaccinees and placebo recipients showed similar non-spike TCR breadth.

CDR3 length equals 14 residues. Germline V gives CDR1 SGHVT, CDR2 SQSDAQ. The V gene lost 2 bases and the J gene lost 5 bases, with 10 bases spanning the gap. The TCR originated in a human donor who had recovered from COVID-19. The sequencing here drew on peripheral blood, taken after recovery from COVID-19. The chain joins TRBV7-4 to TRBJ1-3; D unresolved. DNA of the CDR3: TGTGCCAGCAGCTTACGTCAGGTCCGAAACACCATATATTTT. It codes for CASSLRQVRNTIYF.